Below, 19 T cell receptor beta chains from the same sample are listed, as sequenced in a study of T-cell memory formation after mild COVID-19. Using its own MiXCR run on the 5' RACE reads, TCRdb lists one record per CDR3 protein. The data contain some 120,000 distinct CDR3 sequences, 5% to 6.5% of them seen just once; the ten biggest clones take up 2% to 2.5%. Material for sequencing was PBMCs or a T cell subset sorted from them (not recorded which). These TCRs come from an adult woman who had mild COVID-19 (a few samples of this study predate the infection). Cell type and time point are not known.

This clonotype showed up many times. V is TRBV5-1 and J is TRBJ2-2, with 9 bases fitting TRBD2. CDR3 length: 17 amino acids. The V segment lost 0 bases and the J segment 3 bases; nucleotides outside the gene matches: 6. CDR1 is SGHRS and CDR2 is YFSETQ in the germline V gene. Here the CDR3 DNA reads TGCGCCAGCAGCTTGGCCGTGCTAGCGGGACACACCGGGGAGCTGTTTTTT. It translates to CASSLAVLAGHTGELFF.

The chain joins TRBV7-9 to TRBJ2-6; D is uncertain. V lost 5 bases to trimming and J lost 0 bases, with 8 bases between them. The CDR3 consists of 15 residues. Germline CDR1 and CDR2: SEHNR and FQNEAQ (reference sequence). The CDR3 nucleotides read TGTGCCAGCAGCCCGCACAGCTCTGGGGCCAACGTCCTGACTTTC. Translated, it gives CASSPHSSGANVLTF. The complete variable domain, with remaining parts taken from reference TRBV7-9 and TRBJ2-6, reads DTGVSQNPRHKITKRGQNVTFRCDPISEHNRLYWYRQTLGQGPEFLTYFQNEAQLEKSRLLSDRFSAERPKGSFSTLEIQRTEQGDSAMYLCASSPHSSGANVLTFGAGSRLTVL.

J is TRBJ2-2 and V is TRBV29-1, with 8 bases fitting TRBD1. Germline trimming cut 7 bases from V and 6 bases from J; bases unmatched to any gene: 7. CDR1 and CDR2 (germline): SQVTM, ANQGSEA. This CDR3 spans 13 amino acids. CDR3 coding DNA: TGCAGCGCCGGACAGGGAAGGTCCGGGGAGCTGTTTTTT. Protein product: CSAGQGRSGELFF.

This chain uses TRBV5-1 with TRBJ2-7; no definite D call. The CDR3 is 13 residues long. Germline lookup yields CDR1 SGHRS and CDR2 YFSETQ. Deletions cut 4 bases from V and 7 bases from J, with 15 bases between. The CDR3 sequence is CASSQAERVEQYF. CDR3 DNA sequence: TGCGCCAGCAGCCAAGCCGAACGAGTTGAGCAGTACTTC. Full variable domain (outside the CDR3, taken from reference TRBV5-1 and TRBJ2-7): KAGVTQTPRYLIKTRGQQVTLSCSPISGHRSVSWYQQTPGQGLQFLFEYFSETQRNKGNFPGRFSGRQFSNSRSEMNVSTLELGDSALYLCASSQAERVEQYFGPGTRLTVT.

In its sample, this clonotype was seen a few times. V and J are TRBV18 and TRBJ2-1; maybe TRBD1 (5 bases). The CDR3 totals 16 residues. Germline-derived CDR1 and CDR2 are KGHSH and LQKENI. V lost 4 bases and J lost 1, with 14 bases in between. The CDR3 DNA is TGTGCCAGCTCACGAACAGGCCTACTTTCCTACAATGAGCAGTTCTTC. It translates to CASSRTGLLSYNEQFF.

The chain employs TRBV3-1 and TRBJ1-1; D is ambiguous. CDR1 is LGHDT, CDR2 YNNKEL, per germline (reference sequence). V gave up 0 bases and J gave up 10 bases, with 9 bases separating them. CDR3 length: 12 amino acids. CDR3 in amino acids: CASSQEGRRAFF. The CDR3 DNA is TGTGCCAGCAGCCAAGAAGGTAGGCGAGCTTTCTTT.

This clonotype was recorded at least ten times. The CDR3 coding sequence is TGTGCCACCAGCAGAGGACTAGCAGAGGAGACCCAGTACTTC. Residues: CATSRGLAEETQYF. J is TRBJ2-5 and V is TRBV15; 7 nucleotides line up with TRBD2. This CDR3 contains 14 residues. The junction had 4 bases not matched to a gene; V was cut back by 1 base and J by 5 bases. Germline V gives CDR1 LNHNV, CDR2 YYDKDF (reference sequence).

This clonotype was picked up many times. V gene TRBV7-8 combines with J gene TRBJ2-7, with a possible D match to TRBD1 (6 bases). CDR3 length: 17 residues. Trimming pared 0 bases from V and 0 bases from J, leaving 15 bases between. In germline, CDR1 is SGHVS, CDR2 FQNEAQ. The CDR3 sequence: CASSLAALTGISYEQYF. As DNA, the CDR3 is TGTGCCAGCAGCTTAGCCGCCCTAACAGGGATCTCCTACGAGCAGTACTTC.

This clonotype came up a few times. The chain links TRBV6-5 to TRBJ2-3; D gene unclear. V was shortened by 0 bases and J by 4 bases, with 14 bases between the two germline ends. Per the germline V gene, CDR1 is MNHEY and CDR2 is SVGAGI. The CDR3 runs to 16 residues. CDR3 loop: CASSYSRQTRADTQYF. The CDR3 region has the DNA TGTGCCAGCAGTTACTCGAGGCAGACGCGCGCAGATACGCAGTATTTT.

This clonotype has a handful of counts. The V call is TRBV19, the J call TRBJ2-3; D call uncertain. This CDR3 spans 16 amino acids. Germline CDR1 reads LNHDA; CDR2 reads SQIVND (reference sequence). V gave up 3 bases and J gave up 0 bases, with 13 bases separating them. Here the CDR3 reads CASSIRPTTSTDTQYF. In nucleotides, the CDR3 is TGTGCCAGTAGTATCCGGCCGACAACAAGCACAGATACGCAGTATTTT.

The chain employs TRBV12-3 or TRBV12-4 and TRBJ1-6, with TRBD1 matching over 8 bases. This CDR3 is 14 amino acids long. V was pared by 10 bases and J by 9 bases, with 11 bases of the junction left unmatched. The CDR3 sequence is CATMGTGWVSPLHF. CDR3 in DNA: TGTGCCACCATGGGGACAGGCTGGGTTTCACCCCTCCACTTT.

The table lists this clonotype with a few counts. Its ends do not fully match the called genes, so a read error is possible. This sequence joins TRBV2 and TRBJ2-3, with 7 positions matching TRBD2. This CDR3 is built from 15 residues. CDR1 is SNHLY, CDR2 FYNNEI, per germline. CDR3 loop: CASSKAGPSTGTQYF. The DNA of the CDR3 is TGTGCCAGCAGTAAAGCGGGGCCTTCCACGGGTACGCAGTATTTT. Filled out from reference TRBV2 and TRBJ2-3, the complete variable domain reads EPEVTQTPSHQVTQMGQEVILRCVPISNHLYFYWYRQILGQKVEFLVSFYNNEISEKSEIFDDQFSVERPDGSNFTLKIRSTKLEDSAMYFCASSKAGPSTGTQYFGPGTRLTVL.

This clonotype was seen more than once but under ten times. This rearrangement joins TRBV20-1 to TRBJ2-1, with D maybe TRBD1 (5 bases). The germline V and J ends were trimmed by 1 base and 8 bases, with 9 bases remaining between them. The germline V gene has CDR1 DFQATT and CDR2 SNEGSKA (reference sequence). The length of the CDR3 is 12 residues. The CDR3 is CSARGDSDEQFF. The CDR3 coding sequence is TGCAGTGCTAGAGGTGACAGTGATGAGCAGTTCTTC.

The table lists this clonotype with many counts. This chain joins TRBV7-2 and TRBJ2-3; D is ambiguous. CDR1 and CDR2 (germline): SGHTA, FQGNSA. Trimming removed 1 base from V and 6 bases from J, with 11 bases in between. The length of the CDR3 is 14 residues. The CDR3: CASSLGVGLDTQYF. CDR3 DNA sequence: TGTGCCAGCAGCTTAGGTGTAGGGCTCGATACGCAGTATTTT.

This clonotype was counted many times. The chain joins TRBV7-9 to TRBJ2-2; 7 nucleotides match TRBD2. This CDR3 comprises 14 residues. Germline V CDR1 and CDR2: SEHNR, FQNEAQ (reference sequence). Trimming took 5 bases from V and 4 from J; bases not matched to a gene: 4. CDR3 DNA sequence: TGTGCCAGCAGCACTGGCGGGGGCACCGGGGAGCTGTTTTTT. Protein: CASSTGGGTGELFF.

This clonotype was observed a handful of times. The rearrangement joins TRBV7-2 to TRBJ1-4; TRBD1 agrees at 8 bases. The germline CDR1 and CDR2 sequences are SGHTA and FQGNSA. V shed 6 bases, J shed 8 bases, and the junction held 8 bases outside the gene matches. This CDR3 spans 14 amino acids. The CDR3 nucleotides are TGTGCCAGCAGGGAGACAGGGGCGGGAGAAAAACTGTTTTTT. Translating it yields CASRETGAGEKLFF.

This clonotype has only a few counts. The gene calls are TRBV24-1 and TRBJ2-5; D perhaps matches TRBD2 (5 bases). The V gene's germline CDR1 is KGHDR and CDR2 SFDVKD. V was trimmed by 5 bases and J by 5 bases, leaving 17 bases between them. The CDR3 contains 15 residues. This CDR3 reads CATSVSLGHRETQYF. CDR3 coding DNA: TGTGCCACCAGTGTATCACTAGGGCATCGGGAGACCCAGTACTTC.

This clonotype appeared many times. The chain is built from TRBV7-8 and TRBJ2-1, with TRBD2 as a possible D gene (5 bases). V gave up 6 bases and J gave up 8 bases, with 23 bases separating them. This CDR3 comprises 16 residues. Germline lookup yields CDR1 SGHVS and CDR2 FQNEAQ. The CDR3 nucleotides are TGTGCCAGCAGTGGTCTCGCCCGGGGAGTCCACGATGAGCAGTTCTTC. It translates to CASSGLARGVHDEQFF.

The chain recombines TRBV12-3 or TRBV12-4 with TRBJ2-3; D is unresolved. The length of the CDR3 is 16 residues. Trimming cost V 5 bases and J 3 bases, with 18 bases left between them. In DNA, the CDR3 is TGTGCCAGCAGTACCTCTCGTGGGTTGGGGACAGATACGCAGTATTTT. This translates into CASSTSRGLGTDTQYF.